This paragraph covers one TCR beta chain sequence. What antigen it recognizes has not been identified. No much larger clonotype is one base removed from it; base qualities were not supplied. The data were obtained in a study of blood T cell repertoires in COVID-19 (dated by TCRdb to the early 2020s). Study-level background: Samples covering the acute and convalescent phases of COVID-19 were provided by collaborators in the United States, Italy and Spain. A freely available public database, intended as a resource for researchers studying the immune response to SARS-CoV-2, is where the repertoires were released. Nearly every sample came with metadata listing a de-identified subject ID, COVID-19 status, age in years and sex. The prospective study material was composed of cDNA or gDNA derived from T cells, B-cell-depleted T cells, or PBMCs. Subjects who had been exposed to COVID-19, were actively infected with it, or had recovered from it provided the deeply sampled blood TCRbeta repertoires that made up the dataset. The samples were drawn from two sources: the first 160 participants of the ongoing ImmuneRACE study, and some 1,300 subjects contributed by 6 global collaborators. Where available, HLA class I and class II types were taken from metadata supplied by the sample provider and were not determined by assay-based typing.

Paper-wide results and their limitations: Clinical and demographic metadata were provided uncurated, with the amount varying by source and participant.

The immunoSEQ Assay, a bias-controlled multiplex PCR, was used to amplify TCRbeta CDR3 regions from genomic DNA. On the authors' methods: Nucleated cell counts per sample were estimated from amplification of reference gene primers within the assay. Sequence reads were collapsed and filtered to measure the absolute abundance of every unique TCRbeta CDR3 rearrangement. Productive Simpson clonality was computed per sample as the square root of Simpson's diversity index over productive rearrangements. Imported from immuneACCESS, the table was reduced by TCRdb to in-frame sequences with V and J called. These copies leave out some clones; in studies compared against another copy, an unresolved V gene accounts for under half, and the cause of the remainder is not known. V and J calls and clone size are those listed in that table; D and trimming were worked out from the DNA. The sample includes 200,000 to 250,000 clones, with about 79% observed a single time. The ten largest clones capture approximately 3.6% of the sample.

The CDR3 contains 15 residues, cysteine and phenylalanine counted. The DNA shown is the 45-base CDR3, in frame from base 1. CDR1 and CDR2 are drawn from the germline V gene: SGDLS, YYNGEE. V sheds 1 base and J sheds 5 bases, leaving 16 bases between their ends. Enrolling through a virtual design, the prospective study's participants ranged in age from roughly 18 to 95 years and lived across 20 to 30 United States geographic areas. Cohort assignment in the prospective study relied on participant-reported clinical history from a screening survey and a study questionnaire. Recovered participants in ImmuneRACE Cohort 3 were defined by two consecutive negative NP/OP PCR tests, clearance by a healthcare professional, or resolution of symptoms. Mobile phlebotomists in the prospective study collected whole blood, serum and a nasopharyngeal or oropharyngeal swab from every participant. Over a roughly 2-month period, participants in the prospective study had the option of providing additional blood draws and questionnaires. Blood samples from the prospective study were shipped frozen or at room temperature prior to DNA extraction.

The rearrangement joined TRBV9 to TRBJ2-7; a weak D assignment points to TRBD1 (5 bases agree). Material for sequencing was PBMCs or T cells enriched from blood (not recorded which). This receptor was identified in an older woman who had recovered from COVID-19. The DNA sequence is as follows: TGTGCCAGCAGCGTACGAGGCGACAGTGTACACGAGCAGTACTTC. It codes for CASSVRGDSVHEQYF.